Each of the 21 T cell receptor beta chains below was sequenced from the same sample in a study of early stage breast cancer tumors. TCRdb keeps only in-frame clones here, not all; method: immunoSEQ multiplex PCR. The sample gives about 24,000 clones, around 70% of which show up once; 9.9% is in the top ten. Specimen: breast tumor tissue. The receptors stem from a person in their 60s with breast cancer.

This clone was counted a single time. The chain employs TRBV9 and TRBJ1-2; D is perhaps TRBD1 (6 bases). V was trimmed by 3 bases and J by 2 bases, leaving 11 bases between them. Germline V gene sequence: CDR1 SGDLS, CDR2 YYNGEE. CDR3 length: 14 residues. CDR3 DNA: TGTGCCAGCAGCGCCTCCAGGGGAAACTATGGCTACACCTTC. This sequence encodes CASSASRGNYGYTF.

This clone is labeled medium-sized. V and J are TRBV5-4 and TRBJ2-2, with 8 bases identical to TRBD1. The CDR3 length is 17 residues. Looked up from germline, CDR1 is SGHNT and CDR2 is YYREEE (reference sequence). V gave up 1 base and J gave up 0 bases; unmatched junction bases: 5. CDR3 nucleotide sequence: TGTGCCAGCAGCTTGTTCTTGGACAGGGCGAACACCGGGGAGCTGTTTTTT. Translation gives CASSLFLDRANTGELFF.

The gene calls are TRBV2 and TRBJ1-5; the D gene is possibly TRBD1 (5 bases). This CDR3 region has 14 residues. Per the germline V gene, CDR1 is SNHLY and CDR2 is FYNNEI. Trimming left V 8 bases short and J 3 bases short, with 14 bases between. CDR3 sequence reads: CASGGDTPNQPQHF. DNA for the CDR3: TGTGCCAGCGGAGGGGATACCCCCAATCAGCCCCAGCATTTT.

The chain links TRBV5-6 to TRBJ1-2; D gene ambiguous. Trimming shortened V by 0 bases and J by 4 bases, and 7 bases separated the two germline ends. The germline V gene has CDR1 SGHDT and CDR2 YYEEEE. The CDR3 is 13 amino acids. The CDR3 region is CASSLEAAYGYTF. CDR3 nucleotides: TGTGCCAGCAGCTTGGAGGCGGCCTATGGCTACACCTTC. Using reference TRBV5-6 and TRBJ1-2 for the parts outside the CDR3, the full variable domain is DAGVTQSPTHLIKTRGQQVTLRCSPKSGHDTVSWYQQALGQGPQFIFQYYEEEERQRGNFPDRFSGHQFPNYSSELNVNALLLGDSALYLCASSLEAAYGYTFGSGTRLTVV.

The chain joins TRBV28 to TRBJ2-5, with 7 bases fitting TRBD2. The CDR3 length is 15 residues. Per the germline V gene, CDR1 is MDHEN and CDR2 is SYDVKM. The V segment lost 3 bases and the J segment 0 bases; nucleotides outside the gene matches: 4. CDR3 sequence: CASSFVSGYQETQYF. The CDR3 coding sequence is TGTGCCAGCAGTTTCGTTAGCGGGTACCAAGAGACCCAGTACTTC.

This clone was detected once. This rearrangement joins TRBV7-3 to TRBJ2-1; 9 bases are a match to TRBD2. This CDR3 spans 15 amino acids. The germline V gene encodes CDR1 SGHTA and CDR2 FQGTGA. The junction had 9 bases not matched to a gene; V was cut back by 5 bases and J by 7 bases. CDR3 region: CASSRNSGRFNEQFF. CDR3 coding DNA: TGTGCCAGCAGCAGAAATAGCGGGAGATTTAATGAGCAGTTCTTC.

CDR3 loop: CASSERDRSYNEQFF. The CDR3 DNA follows: TGTGCCAGCAGCGAACGGGACAGGTCCTACAATGAGCAGTTCTTC. This chain joins TRBV7-2 and TRBJ2-1; 8 bases are a match to TRBD1. The CDR3 runs to 15 residues. Germline CDR1 reads SGHTA; CDR2 reads FQGNSA. V lost 5 bases to trimming and J lost 1 base; unmatched junction nucleotides: 4.

This clone was counted only a few times. J is TRBJ2-1 and V is TRBV5-4; TRBD2 agrees at 7 bases. There are 14 residues in the CDR3. Germline-derived CDR1 and CDR2 are SGHNT and YYREEE (reference sequence). V trimming: 1 base; J trimming: 5 bases; junction bases outside the gene matches: 3. The CDR3 coding sequence is TGTGCCAGCAGCTTGTCGCTAGCGGACAATGAGCAGTTCTTC. It is translated as CASSLSLADNEQFF.

This clone was seen once. The chain is built from TRBV10-3 and TRBJ1-2; D gene uncertain. The V end lost 7 bases, the J end lost 2 bases, and 11 bases lay between the germline ends. The CDR3 covers 13 residues. Germline V CDR1 and CDR2: ENHRY, SYGVKD. CDR3 bases: TGTGCCATCAAGACGGCGGAAAACTATGGCTACACCTTC. Its protein product is CAIKTAENYGYTF.

Judged by abundance, this clone is medium-sized (0.01 to 0.1%). This CDR3 is also generated by other DNA sequences in the sample. The chain uses TRBV27 and TRBJ1-5, with 7 bases lining up with TRBD1. Trimming took 5 bases from V and 5 from J; bases not matched to a gene: 6. The CDR3 has 14 amino acids. Germline CDR1 reads MNHEY; CDR2 reads SMNVEV (reference sequence). The CDR3 DNA sequence: TGTGCCAGCAGTCTAAGGGACAGATATCAGCCCCAGCATTTT. Protein: CASSLRDRYQPQHF.

The chain couples TRBV5-6 to TRBJ1-1, with D unresolved. Per germline, CDR1 SGHDT and CDR2 YYEEEE. CDR3 length equals 14 residues. Trimming took off 2 bases at V and 0 bases at J, with 8 bases between the two ends. The CDR3 spells CASSFSLVNTEAFF. Here the CDR3 DNA reads TGTGCCAGCAGCTTTTCGCTAGTGAACACTGAAGCTTTCTTT.

The J gene is TRBJ2-7, the V gene TRBV7-9; 9 bases align to TRBD1. CDR3 size: 14 residues. CDR1 and CDR2 from the germline V gene are SEHNR and FQNEAQ (reference sequence). V was clipped by 5 bases and J by 6 bases; unmatched bases: 8. DNA of the CDR3: TGTGCCAGCAGCCGCGGACAGGGGTTAGGCGAGCAGTACTTC. This codes for CASSRGQGLGEQYF.

This clone showed up just a few times. This chain joins TRBV2 and TRBJ2-2, with D uncertain. In germline, CDR1 is SNHLY, CDR2 FYNNEI. CDR3 length equals 13 residues. Trimming removed 2 bases at V and 9 bases at J, with 10 bases between. The CDR3, as DNA: TGTGCCAGCAGTGAATGGGCAGCCCGGGAGCTGTTTTTT. As protein: CASSEWAARELFF. Combining the CDR3 with reference TRBV2 and TRBJ2-2 gives the whole variable domain EPEVTQTPSHQVTQMGQEVILRCVPISNHLYFYWYRQILGQKVEFLVSFYNNEISEKSEIFDDQFSVERPDGSNFTLKIRSTKLEDSAMYFCASSEWAARELFFGEGSRLTVL.

The table lists this clone with a count of one. The genes are TRBV18 and TRBJ2-7, with TRBD2 identical over 16 bases. The CDR3 spans 16 residues. The V segment lost 8 bases and the J segment 6 bases; nucleotides outside the gene matches: 10. CDR1 and CDR2 (germline): KGHSH, LQKENI. The CDR3 here is CASMAGLAGGVSEQYF. The CDR3 DNA is TGTGCCAGCATGGCGGGACTAGCGGGAGGGGTGAGCGAGCAGTACTTC.

The gene calls are TRBV10-2 and TRBJ2-4; D might be TRBD2 (7 bases). The germline gives CDR1 WSHSY, CDR2 SAAADI. The CDR3 is made up of 13 amino acids. V was shortened by 8 bases and J by 8 bases, with 16 bases between the two germline ends. The CDR3 reads CASLQGGGDIQYF. The DNA of the CDR3 is TGCGCCAGCCTGCAGGGAGGGGGGGACATTCAGTACTTC.

The chain carries TRBV7-2 and TRBJ2-1, with 9 bases lining up with TRBD1. V was pared by 5 bases and J by 3 bases, with 8 bases of the junction left unmatched. Germline CDR1 is SGHTA and CDR2 is FQGNSA. The CDR3 is 16 amino acids. The chain's CDR3 is CASSTGPGQGYNEQFF. The CDR3, as DNA: TGTGCCAGCAGCACCGGCCCGGGACAGGGCTACAATGAGCAGTTCTTC.

The genes are TRBV5-8 and TRBJ1-5; D possibly corresponds to TRBD1 (6 bases). Germline V CDR1 and CDR2: SGHTS, YDEGEE. CDR3 size: 16 residues. The ends were cut back, 4 bases at V and 7 bases at J, with 21 bases in the middle. CDR3 sequence reads: CASSPSPTGKGQPQHF. The CDR3 coding sequence is TGTGCCAGCAGCCCGAGCCCTACAGGGAAGGGGCAGCCCCAGCATTTT.

This chain connects TRBV5-1 to TRBJ2-2; TRBD2 is a possible D gene (6 bases). CDR1 and CDR2 (germline): SGHRS, YFSETQ. This CDR3 is 14 amino acids long. The V end lost 4 bases, the J end lost 1 base, and 8 bases lay between the germline ends. The CDR3 DNA sequence: TGCGCCAGCAGCGCGGGACTGAACACCGGGGAGCTGTTTTTT. Translating it yields CASSAGLNTGELFF.

The rearrangement joins TRBV30 to TRBJ2-5; 9 nucleotides match TRBD1. Germline-derived CDR1 and CDR2 are GTSNPN and SVGIG (reference sequence). The CDR3 runs 14 residues. J lost 5 bases, V lost 2 bases, and 6 bases had no gene match. The CDR3 spells CAWSTGGSEETQYF. CDR3 in DNA: TGTGCCTGGAGTACAGGGGGCTCCGAGGAGACCCAGTACTTC.

The J gene is TRBJ2-4, the V gene TRBV5-1; 8 bases align to TRBD1. V trimming: 0 bases; J trimming: 6 bases; junction bases outside the gene matches: 2. The CDR3 extends over 14 amino acids. Germline loops: CDR1 SGHRS, CDR2 YFSETQ. As DNA, the CDR3 is TGCGCCAGCAGCTTGGGACAGGGGTTAAACATTCAGTACTTC. This encodes CASSLGQGLNIQYF.

This chain links TRBV14 with TRBJ2-5; the D is unclear. CDR3 size: 13 residues. Germline CDR1 and CDR2: SGHDN and FVKESK. The germline V and J ends were trimmed by 2 bases and 5 bases, with 9 bases remaining between them. CDR3 in amino acids: CASSQRVLETQYF. CDR3 in DNA: TGTGCCAGCAGCCAAAGAGTTTTGGAGACCCAGTACTTC. The full variable domain, rest sourced from reference TRBV14 and TRBJ2-5, is EAGVTQFPSHSVIEKGQTVTLRCDPISGHDNLYWYRRVMGKEIKFLLHFVKESKQDESGMPNNRFLAERTGGTYSTLKVQPAELEDSGVYFCASSQRVLETQYFGPGTRLLVL.